The clone carrying this TCR beta chain appeared a few times. The sample belongs to a study of blood T cell repertoires in COVID-19. Study in general: COVID-19 samples collected from the United States, Italy and Spain covered acute and convalescent phases.

Original data processing: For nucleated cells, counts were estimated from reference gene primer amplification. Sequencing used immunoSEQ multiplex PCR; TCRdb keeps in-frame clones, though not all of them. Clone size and the V and J calls come from that table; the DNA yielded D and trimming. The top ten clones hold about 29% of a sample with 35,000 to 40,000 clones, over 70% of them seen once. CDR1 and CDR2 (germline): MNHEY, SVGAGI. The CDR3 consists of 16 residues. Trimming cost V 0 bases and J 6 bases, with 18 bases left between them. V and J are TRBV6-5 and TRBJ2-7; D is possibly TRBD2 (7 bases). The sample was peripheral blood. The clonotype was recovered from a man at least 80 years old with active or convalescent COVID-19. The CDR3 spells CASSYSLGSGTREQYF. In DNA form, the CDR3 reads TGTGCCAGCAGTTACTCTCTGGGAAGCGGGACACGCGAGCAGTACTTC.